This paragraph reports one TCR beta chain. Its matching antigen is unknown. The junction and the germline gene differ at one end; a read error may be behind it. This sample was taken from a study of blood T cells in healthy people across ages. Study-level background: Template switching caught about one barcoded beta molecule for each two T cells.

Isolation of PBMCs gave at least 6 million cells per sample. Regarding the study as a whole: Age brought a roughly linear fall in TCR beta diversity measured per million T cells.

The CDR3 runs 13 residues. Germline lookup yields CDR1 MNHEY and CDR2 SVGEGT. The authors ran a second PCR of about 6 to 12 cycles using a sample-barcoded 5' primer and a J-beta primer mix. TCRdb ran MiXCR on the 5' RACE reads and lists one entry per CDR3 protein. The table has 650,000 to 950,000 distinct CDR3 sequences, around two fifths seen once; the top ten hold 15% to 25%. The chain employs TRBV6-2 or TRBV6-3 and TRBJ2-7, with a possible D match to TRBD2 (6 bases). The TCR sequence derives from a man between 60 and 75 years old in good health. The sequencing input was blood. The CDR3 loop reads CASRRGDPYEQYF. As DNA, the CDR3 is TGTGCTAGCAGACGCGGGGACCCCTACGAGCAGTACTTC.